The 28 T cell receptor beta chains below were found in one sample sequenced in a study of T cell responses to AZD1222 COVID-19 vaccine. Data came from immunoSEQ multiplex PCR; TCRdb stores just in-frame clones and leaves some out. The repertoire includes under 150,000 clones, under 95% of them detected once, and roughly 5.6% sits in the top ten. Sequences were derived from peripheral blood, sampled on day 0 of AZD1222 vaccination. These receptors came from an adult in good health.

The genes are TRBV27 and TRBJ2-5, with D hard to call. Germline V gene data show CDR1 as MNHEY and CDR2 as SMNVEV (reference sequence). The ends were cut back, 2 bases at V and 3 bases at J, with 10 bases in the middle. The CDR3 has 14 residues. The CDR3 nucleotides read TGTGCCAGCAGTTTAAGGGCCCTTGAAGAGACCCAGTACTTC. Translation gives CASSLRALEETQYF.

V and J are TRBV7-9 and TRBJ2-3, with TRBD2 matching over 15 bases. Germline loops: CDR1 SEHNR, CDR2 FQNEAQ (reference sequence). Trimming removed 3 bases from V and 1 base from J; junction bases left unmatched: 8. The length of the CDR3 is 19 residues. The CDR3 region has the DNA TGTGCCAGCAGCTTCTCTGGACTAGCGGGGGGGCACGGCACAGATACGCAGTATTTT. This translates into CASSFSGLAGGHGTDTQYF. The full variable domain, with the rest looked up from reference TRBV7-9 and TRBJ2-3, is DTGVSQNPRHKITKRGQNVTFRCDPISEHNRLYWYRQTLGQGPEFLTYFQNEAQLEKSRLLSDRFSAERPKGSFSTLEIQRTEQGDSAMYLCASSFSGLAGGHGTDTQYFGPGTRLTVL.

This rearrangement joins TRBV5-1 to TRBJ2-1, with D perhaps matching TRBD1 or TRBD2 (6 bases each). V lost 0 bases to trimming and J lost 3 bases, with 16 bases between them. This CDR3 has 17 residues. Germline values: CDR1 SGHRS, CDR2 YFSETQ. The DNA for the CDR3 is TGCGCCAGCAGCTTGGGGGGGGCGGCAAGAGACTACAATGAGCAGTTCTTC. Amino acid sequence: CASSLGGAARDYNEQFF.

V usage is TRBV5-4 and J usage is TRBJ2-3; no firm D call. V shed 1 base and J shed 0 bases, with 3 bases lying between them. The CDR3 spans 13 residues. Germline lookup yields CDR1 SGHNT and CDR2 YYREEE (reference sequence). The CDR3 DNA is TGTGCCAGCAGCTTGACTAGCACAGATACGCAGTATTTT. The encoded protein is CASSLTSTDTQYF.

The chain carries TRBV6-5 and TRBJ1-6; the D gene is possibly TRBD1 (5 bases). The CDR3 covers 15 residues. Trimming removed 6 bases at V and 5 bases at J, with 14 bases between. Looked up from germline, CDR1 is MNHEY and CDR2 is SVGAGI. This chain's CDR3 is CASRSRGPNNSPLHF. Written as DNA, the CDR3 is TGTGCCAGCAGAAGCCGGGGACCGAATAATTCACCCCTCCACTTT.

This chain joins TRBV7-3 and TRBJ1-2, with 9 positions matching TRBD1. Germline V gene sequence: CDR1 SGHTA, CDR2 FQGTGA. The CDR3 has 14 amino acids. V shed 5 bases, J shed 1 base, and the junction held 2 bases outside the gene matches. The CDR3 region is CASSPTGGNYGYTF. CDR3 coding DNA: TGTGCCAGCAGCCCGACAGGGGGTAACTATGGCTACACCTTC.

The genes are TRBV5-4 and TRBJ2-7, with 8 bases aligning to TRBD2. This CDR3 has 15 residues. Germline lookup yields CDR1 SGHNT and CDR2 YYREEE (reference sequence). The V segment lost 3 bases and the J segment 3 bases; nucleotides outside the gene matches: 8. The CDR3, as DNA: TGTGCCAGCAGCTCGACCGGGGGGGCCTACTACGAGCAGTACTTC. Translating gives CASSSTGGAYYEQYF.

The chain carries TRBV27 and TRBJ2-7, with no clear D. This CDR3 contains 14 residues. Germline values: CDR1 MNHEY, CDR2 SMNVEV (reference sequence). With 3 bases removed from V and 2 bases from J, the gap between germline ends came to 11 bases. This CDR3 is CASSFGGHPYEQYF. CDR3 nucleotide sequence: TGTGCCAGCAGTTTCGGCGGCCACCCCTACGAGCAGTACTTC.

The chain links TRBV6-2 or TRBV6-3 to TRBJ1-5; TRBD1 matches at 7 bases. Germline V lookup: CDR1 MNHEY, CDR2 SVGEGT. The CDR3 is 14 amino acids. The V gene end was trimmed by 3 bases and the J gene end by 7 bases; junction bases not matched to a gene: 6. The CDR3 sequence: CASSYRAGGQPQHF. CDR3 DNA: TGTGCCAGCAGTTATAGGGCAGGGGGACAGCCCCAGCATTTT.

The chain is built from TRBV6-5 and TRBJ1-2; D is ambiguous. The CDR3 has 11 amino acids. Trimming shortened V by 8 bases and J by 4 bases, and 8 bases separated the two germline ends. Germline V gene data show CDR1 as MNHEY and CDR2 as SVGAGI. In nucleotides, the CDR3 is TGTGCCAGCTCAAACTCCTATGGCTACACCTTC. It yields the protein CASSNSYGYTF.

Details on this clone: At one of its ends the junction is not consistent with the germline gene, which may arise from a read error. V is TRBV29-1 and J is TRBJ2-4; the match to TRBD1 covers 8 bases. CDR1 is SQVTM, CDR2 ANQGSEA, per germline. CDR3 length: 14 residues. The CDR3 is CSVKDRGGKNIQYF. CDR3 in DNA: TGCAGCGTTAAAGACAGGGGTGGAAAAAACATTCAGTACTTC.

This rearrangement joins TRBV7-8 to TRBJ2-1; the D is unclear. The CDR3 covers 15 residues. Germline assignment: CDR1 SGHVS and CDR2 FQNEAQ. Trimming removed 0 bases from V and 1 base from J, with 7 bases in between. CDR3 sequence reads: CASSLAGSSYNEQFF. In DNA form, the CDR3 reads TGTGCCAGCAGCTTAGCGGGTTCATCCTACAATGAGCAGTTCTTC.

The CDR3: CASSPRTVGADTQYF. The CDR3 DNA reads as TGTGCCAGCAGCCCCCGGACAGTAGGGGCGGATACGCAGTATTTT. V and J are TRBV3-1 (or the pseudogene TRBV3-2) and TRBJ2-3; tentative D call: TRBD1 (6 bases). Trimming took 4 bases from V and 6 from J, leaving 17 bases between them. There are 15 residues in the CDR3. Germline lookup yields CDR1 LGHDT and CDR2 YNNKEL (reference sequence).

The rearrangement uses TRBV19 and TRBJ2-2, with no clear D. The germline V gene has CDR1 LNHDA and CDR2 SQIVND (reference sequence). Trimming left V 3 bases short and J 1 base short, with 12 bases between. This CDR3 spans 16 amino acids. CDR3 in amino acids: CASSISRLGNTGELFF. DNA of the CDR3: TGTGCCAGTAGTATCAGCAGACTCGGGAACACCGGGGAGCTGTTTTTT.

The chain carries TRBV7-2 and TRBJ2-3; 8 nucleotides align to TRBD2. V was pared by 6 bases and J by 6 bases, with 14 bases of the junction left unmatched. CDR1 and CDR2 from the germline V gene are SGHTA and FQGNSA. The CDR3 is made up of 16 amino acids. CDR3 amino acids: CASSPPGGMPGDTQYF. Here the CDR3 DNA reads TGTGCCAGCAGTCCACCGGGGGGGATGCCGGGGGATACGCAGTATTTT.

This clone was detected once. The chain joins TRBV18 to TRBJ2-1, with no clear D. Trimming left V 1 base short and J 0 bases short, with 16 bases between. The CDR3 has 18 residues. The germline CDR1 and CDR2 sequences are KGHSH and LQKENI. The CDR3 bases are TGTGCCAGCTCACCACGGTCCATGGGGTATCGCTCCTACAATGAGCAGTTCTTC. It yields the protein CASSPRSMGYRSYNEQFF.

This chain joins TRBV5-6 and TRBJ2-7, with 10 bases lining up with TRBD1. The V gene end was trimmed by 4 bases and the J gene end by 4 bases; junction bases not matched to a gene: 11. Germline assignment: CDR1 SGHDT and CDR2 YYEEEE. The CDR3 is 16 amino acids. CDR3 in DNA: TGTGCCAGCAGCCCCATCGGACAGGGGGATTATTACGAGCAGTACTTC. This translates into CASSPIGQGDYYEQYF. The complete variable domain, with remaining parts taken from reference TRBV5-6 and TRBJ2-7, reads DAGVTQSPTHLIKTRGQQVTLRCSPKSGHDTVSWYQQALGQGPQFIFQYYEEEERQRGNFPDRFSGHQFPNYSSELNVNALLLGDSALYLCASSPIGQGDYYEQYFGPGTRLTVT.

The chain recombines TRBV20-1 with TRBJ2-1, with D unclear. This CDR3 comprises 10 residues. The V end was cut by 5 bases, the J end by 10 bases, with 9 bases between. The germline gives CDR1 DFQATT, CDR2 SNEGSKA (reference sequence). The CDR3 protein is CSASDGEQFF. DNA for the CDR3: TGCAGTGCTTCGGACGGGGAGCAGTTCTTC.

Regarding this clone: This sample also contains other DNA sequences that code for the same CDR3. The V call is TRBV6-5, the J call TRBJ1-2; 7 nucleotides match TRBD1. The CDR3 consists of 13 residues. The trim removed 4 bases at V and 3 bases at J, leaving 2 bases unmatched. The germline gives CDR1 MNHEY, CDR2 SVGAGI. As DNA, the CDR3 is TGTGCCAGCAGTTCAACAGGGGACTATGGCTACACCTTC. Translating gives CASSSTGDYGYTF.

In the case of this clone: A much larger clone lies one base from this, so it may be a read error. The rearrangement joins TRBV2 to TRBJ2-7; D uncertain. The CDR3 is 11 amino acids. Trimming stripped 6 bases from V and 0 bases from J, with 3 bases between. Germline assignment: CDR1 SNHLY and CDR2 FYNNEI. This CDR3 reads CASSPSYEQYF. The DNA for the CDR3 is TGTGCCAGCAGCCCCTCCTACGAGCAGTACTTC.

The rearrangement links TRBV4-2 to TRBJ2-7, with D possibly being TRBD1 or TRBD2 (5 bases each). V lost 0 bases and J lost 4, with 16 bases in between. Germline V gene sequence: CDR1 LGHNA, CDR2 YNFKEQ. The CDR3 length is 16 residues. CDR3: CASSQEEAGSLYEQYF. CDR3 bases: TGTGCCAGCAGCCAAGAGGAGGCAGGGAGTTTGTACGAGCAGTACTTC.

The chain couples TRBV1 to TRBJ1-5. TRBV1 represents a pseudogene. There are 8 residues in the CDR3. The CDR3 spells CTSSREHF. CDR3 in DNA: TGCACCAGCAGCCGGGAGCATTTT.

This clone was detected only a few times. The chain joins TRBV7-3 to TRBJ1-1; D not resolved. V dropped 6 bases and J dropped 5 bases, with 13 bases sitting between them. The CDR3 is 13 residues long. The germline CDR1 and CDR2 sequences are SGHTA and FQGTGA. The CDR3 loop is CASSSNTRTEAFF. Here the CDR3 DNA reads TGTGCCAGCAGTTCAAACACTAGGACTGAAGCTTTCTTT.

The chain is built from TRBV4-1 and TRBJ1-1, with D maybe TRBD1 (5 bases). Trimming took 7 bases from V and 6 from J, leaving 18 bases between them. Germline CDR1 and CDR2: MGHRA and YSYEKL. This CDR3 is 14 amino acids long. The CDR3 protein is CASNPGAAGAEAFF. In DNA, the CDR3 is TGCGCCAGCAACCCCGGGGCAGCGGGGGCTGAAGCTTTCTTT.

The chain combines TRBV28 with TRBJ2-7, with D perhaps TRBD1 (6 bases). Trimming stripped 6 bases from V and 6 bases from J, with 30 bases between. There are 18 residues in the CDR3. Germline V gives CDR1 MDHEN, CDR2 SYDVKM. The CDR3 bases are TGTGCCAGCAGCACCTGGGTAACAGGGAGCCTTGTTATGGGCGAGCAGTACTTC. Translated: CASSTWVTGSLVMGEQYF. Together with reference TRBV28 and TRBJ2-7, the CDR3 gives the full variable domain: DVKVTQSSRYLVKRTGEKVFLECVQDMDHENMFWYRQDPGLGLRLIYFSYDVKMKEKGDIPEGYSVSREKKERFSLILESASTNQTSMYLCASSTWVTGSLVMGEQYFGPGTRLTVT.

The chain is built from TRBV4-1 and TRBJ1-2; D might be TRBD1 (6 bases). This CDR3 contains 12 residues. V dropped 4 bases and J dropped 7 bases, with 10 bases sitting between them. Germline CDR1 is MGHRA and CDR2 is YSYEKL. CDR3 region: CASSLQGFGYTF. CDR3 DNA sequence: TGCGCCAGCAGCCTACAGGGCTTTGGCTACACCTTC.

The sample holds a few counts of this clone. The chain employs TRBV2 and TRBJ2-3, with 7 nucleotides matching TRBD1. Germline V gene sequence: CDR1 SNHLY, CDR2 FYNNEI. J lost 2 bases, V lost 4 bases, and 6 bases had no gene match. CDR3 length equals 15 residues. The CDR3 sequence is CASSVQGGHTDTQYF. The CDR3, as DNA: TGTGCCAGCAGTGTACAAGGGGGCCACACAGATACGCAGTATTTT. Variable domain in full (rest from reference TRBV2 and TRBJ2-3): EPEVTQTPSHQVTQMGQEVILRCVPISNHLYFYWYRQILGQKVEFLVSFYNNEISEKSEIFDDQFSVERPDGSNFTLKIRSTKLEDSAMYFCASSVQGGHTDTQYFGPGTRLTVL.

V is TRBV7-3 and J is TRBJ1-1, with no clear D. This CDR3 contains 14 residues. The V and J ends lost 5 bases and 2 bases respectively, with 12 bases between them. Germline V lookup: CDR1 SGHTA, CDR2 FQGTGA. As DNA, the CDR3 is TGTGCCAGCAGCCCTAGGGTGGGCAACACTGAAGCTTTCTTT. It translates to CASSPRVGNTEAFF.